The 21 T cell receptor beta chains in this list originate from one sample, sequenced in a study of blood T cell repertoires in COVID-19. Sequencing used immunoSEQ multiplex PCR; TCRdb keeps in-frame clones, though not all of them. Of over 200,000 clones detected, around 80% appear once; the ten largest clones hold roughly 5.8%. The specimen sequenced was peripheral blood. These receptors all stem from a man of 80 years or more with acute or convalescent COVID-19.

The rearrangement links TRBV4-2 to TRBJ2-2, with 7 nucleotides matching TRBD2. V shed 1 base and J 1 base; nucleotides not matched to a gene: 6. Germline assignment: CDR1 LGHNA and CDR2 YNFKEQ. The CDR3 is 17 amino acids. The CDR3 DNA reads TGTGCCAGCAGCCAAGCCATTCAGCGGGGGAACACCGGGGAGCTGTTTTTT. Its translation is CASSQAIQRGNTGELFF.

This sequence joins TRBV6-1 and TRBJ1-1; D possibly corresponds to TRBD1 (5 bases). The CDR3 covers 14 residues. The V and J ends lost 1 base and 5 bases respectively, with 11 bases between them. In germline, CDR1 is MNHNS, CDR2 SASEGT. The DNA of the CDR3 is TGTGCCAGCAGTGAAGAGGGGCTAATTACTGAAGCTTTCTTT. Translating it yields CASSEEGLITEAFF.

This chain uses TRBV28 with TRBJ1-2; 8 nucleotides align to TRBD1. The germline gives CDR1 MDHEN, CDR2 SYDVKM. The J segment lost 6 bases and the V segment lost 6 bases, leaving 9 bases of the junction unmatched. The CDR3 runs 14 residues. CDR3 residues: CASSISDRVDGYTF. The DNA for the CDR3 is TGTGCCAGCAGCATCTCGGACAGGGTCGATGGCTACACCTTC.

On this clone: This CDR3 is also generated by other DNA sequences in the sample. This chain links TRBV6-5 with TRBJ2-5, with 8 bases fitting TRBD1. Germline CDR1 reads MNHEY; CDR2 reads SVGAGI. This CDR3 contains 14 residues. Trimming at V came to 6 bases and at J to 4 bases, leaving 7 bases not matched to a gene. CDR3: CASSRQGARETQYF. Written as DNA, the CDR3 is TGTGCCAGCAGCCGGCAGGGGGCCCGAGAGACCCAGTACTTC.

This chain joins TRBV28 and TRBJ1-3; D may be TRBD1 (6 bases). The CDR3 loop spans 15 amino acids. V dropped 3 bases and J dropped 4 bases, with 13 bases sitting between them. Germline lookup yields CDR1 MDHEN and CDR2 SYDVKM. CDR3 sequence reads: CASSFSTGRGNTIYF. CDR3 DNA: TGTGCCAGCAGTTTTAGTACAGGGAGAGGAAACACCATATATTTT.

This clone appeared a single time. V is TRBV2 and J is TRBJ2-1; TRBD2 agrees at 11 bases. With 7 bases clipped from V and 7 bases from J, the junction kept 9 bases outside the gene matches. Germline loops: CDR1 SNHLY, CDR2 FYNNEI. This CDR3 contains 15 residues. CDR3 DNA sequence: TGTGCCAGCACCGAACTAGCGGGAGTTGAAAATGAGCAGTTCTTC. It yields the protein CASTELAGVENEQFF.

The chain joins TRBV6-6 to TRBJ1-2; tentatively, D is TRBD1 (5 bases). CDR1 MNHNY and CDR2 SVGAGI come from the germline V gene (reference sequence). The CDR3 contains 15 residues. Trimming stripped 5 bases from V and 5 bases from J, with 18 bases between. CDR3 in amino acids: CASSDGPQVGYGYTF. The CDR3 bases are TGTGCCAGCAGTGACGGGCCACAGGTTGGATATGGCTACACCTTC.

As DNA, the CDR3 is TGTGCCAGCAGCTTGTTGAGCCCCACGGGGGCTGAAGCTTTCTTT. This gives the protein CASSLLSPTGAEAFF. This chain connects TRBV5-4 to TRBJ1-1, with a tentative D call TRBD1 (5 bases). This CDR3 is 15 amino acids long. The germline CDR1 and CDR2 sequences are SGHNT and YYREEE (reference sequence). Trimming removed 1 base from V and 6 bases from J, with 16 bases in between. Variable domain in full (rest from reference TRBV5-4 and TRBJ1-1): ETGVTQSPTHLIKTRGQQVTLRCSSQSGHNTVSWYQQALGQGPQFIFQYYREEENGRGNFPPRFSGLQFPNYSSELNVNALELDDSALYLCASSLLSPTGAEAFFGQGTRLTVV.

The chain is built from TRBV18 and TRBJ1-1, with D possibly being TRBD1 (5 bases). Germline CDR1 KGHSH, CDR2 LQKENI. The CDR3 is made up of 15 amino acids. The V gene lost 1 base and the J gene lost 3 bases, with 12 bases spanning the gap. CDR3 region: CASSPRRQWDTEAFF. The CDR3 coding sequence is TGTGCCAGCTCACCACGACGACAGTGGGACACTGAAGCTTTCTTT.

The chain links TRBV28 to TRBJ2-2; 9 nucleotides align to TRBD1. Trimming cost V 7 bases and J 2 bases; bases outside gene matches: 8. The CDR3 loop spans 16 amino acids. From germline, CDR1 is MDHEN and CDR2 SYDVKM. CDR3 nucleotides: TGTGCCAGCACCCGACCGGGACAGGGTAACACCGGGGAGCTGTTTTTT. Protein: CASTRPGQGNTGELFF.

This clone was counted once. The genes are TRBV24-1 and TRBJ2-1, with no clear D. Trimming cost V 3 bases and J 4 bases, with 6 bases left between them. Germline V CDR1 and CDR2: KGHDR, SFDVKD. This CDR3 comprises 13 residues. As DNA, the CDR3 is TGTGCCACCAGTGATCTCAGTTACAATGAGCAGTTCTTC. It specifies CATSDLSYNEQFF.

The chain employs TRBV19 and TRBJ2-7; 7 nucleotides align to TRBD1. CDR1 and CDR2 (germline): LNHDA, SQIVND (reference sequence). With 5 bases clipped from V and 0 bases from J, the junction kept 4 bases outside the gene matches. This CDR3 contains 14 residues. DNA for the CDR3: TGTGCCAGTAGTGGGACAGCAAGCTCCTACGAGCAGTACTTC. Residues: CASSGTASSYEQYF. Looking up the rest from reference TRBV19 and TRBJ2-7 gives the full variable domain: DGGITQSPKYLFRKEGQNVTLSCEQNLNHDAMYWYRQDPGQGLRLIYYSQIVNDFQKGDIAEGYSVSREKKESFPLTVTSAQKNPTAFYLCASSGTASSYEQYFGPGTRLTVT.

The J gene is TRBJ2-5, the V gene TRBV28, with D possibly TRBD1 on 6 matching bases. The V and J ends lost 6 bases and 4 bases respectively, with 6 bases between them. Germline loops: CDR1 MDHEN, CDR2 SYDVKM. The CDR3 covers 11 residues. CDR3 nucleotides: TGTGCCAGCAGAGGGGGAGAGACCCAGTACTTC. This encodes CASRGGETQYF.

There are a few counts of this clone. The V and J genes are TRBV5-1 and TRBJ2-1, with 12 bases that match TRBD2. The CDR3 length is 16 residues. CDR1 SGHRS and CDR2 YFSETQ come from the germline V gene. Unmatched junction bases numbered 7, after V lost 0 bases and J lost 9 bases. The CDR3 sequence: CASSLESSGRGGEQFF. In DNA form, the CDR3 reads TGCGCCAGCAGCTTGGAATCTAGCGGGAGGGGTGGTGAGCAGTTCTTC.

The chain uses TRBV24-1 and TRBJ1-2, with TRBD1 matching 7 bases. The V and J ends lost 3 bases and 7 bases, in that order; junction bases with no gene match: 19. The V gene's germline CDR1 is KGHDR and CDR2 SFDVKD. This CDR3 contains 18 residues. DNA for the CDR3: TGTGCCACCAGTGATCCCAACAAAGAAACGACAGGGATTGCTGGCTACACCTTC. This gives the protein CATSDPNKETTGIAGYTF.

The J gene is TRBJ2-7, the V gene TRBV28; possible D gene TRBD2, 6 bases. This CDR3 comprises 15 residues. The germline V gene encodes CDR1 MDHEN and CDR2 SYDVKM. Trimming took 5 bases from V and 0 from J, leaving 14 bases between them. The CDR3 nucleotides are TGTGCCAGCAGTACGGGAGCACCTAGCTCCTACGAGCAGTACTTC. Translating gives CASSTGAPSSYEQYF.

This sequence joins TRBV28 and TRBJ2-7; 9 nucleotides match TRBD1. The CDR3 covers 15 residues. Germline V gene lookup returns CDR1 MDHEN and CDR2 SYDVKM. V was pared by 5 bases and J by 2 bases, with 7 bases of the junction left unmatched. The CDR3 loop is CASSGTGTGTYEQYF. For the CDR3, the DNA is TGTGCCAGCAGTGGCACCGGGACAGGGACCTACGAGCAGTACTTC.

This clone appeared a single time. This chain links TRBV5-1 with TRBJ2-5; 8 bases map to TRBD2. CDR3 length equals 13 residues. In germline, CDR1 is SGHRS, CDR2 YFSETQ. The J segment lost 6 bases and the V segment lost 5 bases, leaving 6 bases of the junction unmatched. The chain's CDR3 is CASRSERGKTQYF. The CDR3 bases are TGCGCCAGCAGATCCGAGCGGGGGAAGACCCAGTACTTC.

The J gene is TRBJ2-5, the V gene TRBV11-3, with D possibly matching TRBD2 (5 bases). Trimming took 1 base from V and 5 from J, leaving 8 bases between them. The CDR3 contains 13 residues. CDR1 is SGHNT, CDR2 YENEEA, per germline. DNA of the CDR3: TGTGCCAGCAGCTTAGGCGGCGGGGAGACCCAGTACTTC. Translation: CASSLGGGETQYF.

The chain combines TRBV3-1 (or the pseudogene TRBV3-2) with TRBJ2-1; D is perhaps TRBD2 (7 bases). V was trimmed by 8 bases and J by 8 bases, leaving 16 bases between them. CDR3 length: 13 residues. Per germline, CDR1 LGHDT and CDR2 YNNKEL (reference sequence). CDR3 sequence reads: CASGGALPHEQFF. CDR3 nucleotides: TGTGCCAGCGGGGGGGCCCTCCCCCATGAGCAGTTCTTC.

CDR3 protein: CASILNRDLTDTQYF. The CDR3 DNA is TGCGCCAGCATCTTAAACAGGGATCTCACAGATACGCAGTATTTT. V and J are TRBV10-2 and TRBJ2-3; perhaps TRBD1 as D (6 bases). Trimming removed 7 bases from V and 2 bases from J, with 16 bases in between. The CDR3 is 15 residues long. Per the germline V gene, CDR1 is WSHSY and CDR2 is SAAADI.